This T cell receptor (beta chain) was captured by sequencing in a study of blood T cell repertoires in COVID-19. About the research overall: COVID-19 samples from acute and convalescent phases originated in the United States, Italy and Spain. Nucleic acid was either cDNA or gDNA, and it came from T cells, B-cell-depleted T cells, or PBMCs.

Original methodology: Reference gene primer amplification gave nucleated cell count estimates. The method was immunoSEQ multiplex PCR; TCRdb's version includes in-frame clones alone and lacks a portion of them. For V, J and clone size, that table is used; D and trimming come from the DNA. The profile shows 150,000 to 200,000 clones, 85% to 95% of them singletons. Trimming removed 3 bases from V and 4 bases from J, with 11 bases in between. Germline lookup yields CDR1 SGDLS and CDR2 YYNGEE. This CDR3 comprises 14 residues. This TCR was sampled from a woman aged 60-75 years with COVID-19, enrolled during active disease. The V gene is TRBV9, the J gene TRBJ1-5; D gene ambiguous. Sequences were obtained from peripheral blood. The CDR3 sequence: CASSEGPGNQPQHF. The DNA of the CDR3 is TGTGCCAGCAGCGAAGGTCCCGGGAATCAGCCCCAGCATTTT.